The 12 T cell receptor beta chains presented below share a single source sample, sequenced in a study of T cell repertoires in ileal Crohn's disease. Time point here: neoterminal ileum biopsy at postoperative endoscopy, about 6 months after surgery. The repertoire was sequenced with immunoSEQ multiplex PCR; TCRdb's copy has only in-frame clones and lacks some. The table includes some 11,000 clones, 79% detected once. The specimen sequenced was ileal tissue. These receptors all come from an adult with Crohn's disease.

The V call is TRBV5-4, the J call TRBJ2-3; 9 nucleotides agree with TRBD2. CDR3 size: 15 residues. J lost 1 base, V lost 7 bases, and 7 bases had no gene match. Germline V gene sequence: CDR1 SGHNT, CDR2 YYREEE (reference sequence). CDR3 in amino acids: CASGRVAGGTDTQYF. The CDR3 DNA reads as TGTGCCAGCGGCCGGGTAGCGGGGGGCACAGATACGCAGTATTTT.

The CDR3 DNA reads as TGTGCCAGCAGTGCGGAGATCGACCTACAATTCGGCAATGAGCAGTTCTTC. Translating it yields CASSAEIDLQFGNEQFF. The rearrangement uses TRBV2 and TRBJ2-1, with no clear D. The V gene's germline CDR1 is SNHLY and CDR2 FYNNEI. Between the trimmed V and J ends, which lost 4 bases and 6 bases, there was a span of 22 bases. This CDR3 has 17 amino acids.

This clone was detected once. The genes are TRBV5-1 and TRBJ2-3; D is uncertain. Germline V gene lookup returns CDR1 SGHRS and CDR2 YFSETQ. The CDR3 loop spans 15 amino acids. V was shortened by 1 base and J by 2 bases, with 11 bases between the two germline ends. CDR3 sequence (DNA): TGCGCCAGCAGCTTGTTTTCCGTATTCACAGATACGCAGTATTTT. Amino acids: CASSLFSVFTDTQYF.

This chain uses TRBV15 with TRBJ1-3; no definite D call. The CDR3 is made up of 13 amino acids. Looked up from germline, CDR1 is LNHNV and CDR2 is YYDKDF (reference sequence). V was clipped by 0 bases and J by 9 bases, with 9 bases between them. This CDR3 is CATSREPRGTIYF. CDR3 DNA: TGTGCCACCAGCAGAGAACCCCGGGGCACCATATATTTT. The variable domain in full, with the rest retrieved from reference TRBV15 and TRBJ1-3, is DAMVIQNPRYQVTQFGKPVTLSCSQTLNHNVMYWYQQKSSQAPKLLFHYYDKDFNNEADTPDNFQSRRPNTSFCFLDIRSPGLGDTAMYLCATSREPRGTIYFGEGSWLTVV.

As regards this clone: The sample has other DNA sequences that encode this CDR3 too. The chain uses TRBV14 and TRBJ1-2, with D tentatively TRBD1 (5 bases). From germline, CDR1 is SGHDN and CDR2 FVKESK. Trimming took off 4 bases at V and 4 bases at J, with 10 bases between the two ends. The length of the CDR3 is 13 residues. Here the CDR3 DNA reads TGTGCCAGCAGCCCGGGGGTCAGCTATGGCTACACCTTC. Its translation is CASSPGVSYGYTF.

V is TRBV5-1 and J is TRBJ2-1; D possibly corresponds to TRBD1 (8 bases). The CDR3 is made up of 16 amino acids. Germline V gives CDR1 SGHRS, CDR2 YFSETQ. The V end was cut by 6 bases, the J end by 7 bases, with 23 bases between. The CDR3 sequence is CASNYRGQGGRNEQFF. CDR3 nucleotide sequence: TGCGCCAGCAATTATCGAGGACAGGGAGGGAGGAATGAGCAGTTCTTC.

The V and J genes are TRBV11-2 and TRBJ1-3; D remains ambiguous. The CDR3 is 15 residues long. CDR1 and CDR2 from the germline V gene are SGHAT and FQNNGV. Trimming pared 1 base from V and 0 bases from J, leaving 7 bases between. The CDR3 sequence: CASSLGSGSGNTIYF. The CDR3 DNA sequence: TGTGCCAGCAGCTTAGGGTCGGGCTCTGGAAACACCATATATTTT.

This clone was seen a single time. The chain recombines TRBV4-1 with TRBJ1-2; no clear D gene. CDR1 and CDR2 (germline): MGHRA, YSYEKL. Trimming left V 0 bases short and J 0 bases short, with 8 bases between. The length of the CDR3 is 15 residues. The CDR3 sequence: CASSQDFAANYGYTF. For the CDR3, the DNA is TGCGCCAGCAGCCAAGATTTTGCAGCTAACTATGGCTACACCTTC.

The V call is TRBV19, the J call TRBJ2-7, with 8 bases that match TRBD2. J was trimmed by 13 bases and V by 4 bases; bases with no gene match: 12. This CDR3 is 13 amino acids long. Germline V gene data show CDR1 as LNHDA and CDR2 as SQIVND (reference sequence). Here the CDR3 DNA reads TGTGCCAGTAGTAGCGCGGGGGGTTCGTTGGTATACTTC. Translated, it gives CASSSAGGSLVYF.

This clone was seen a handful of times. The V call is TRBV6-1, the J call TRBJ1-4; D gene ambiguous. Germline-derived CDR1 and CDR2 are MNHNS and SASEGT. This CDR3 is 11 amino acids long. V was clipped by 7 bases and J by 10 bases, with 10 bases between them. This chain's CDR3 is CASTRSGKLFF. Here the CDR3 DNA reads TGTGCCAGCACCCGAAGCGGAAAACTGTTTTTT.

The chain carries TRBV5-1 and TRBJ2-3, with 7 bases aligning to TRBD2. The CDR3 spans 16 residues. The trim removed 3 bases at V and 2 bases at J, leaving 9 bases unmatched. The V gene's germline CDR1 is SGHRS and CDR2 YFSETQ. The CDR3 DNA reads TGCGCCAGCAGCTCCTTTATAGCGGGCTACACAGATACGCAGTATTTT. Encoded protein: CASSSFIAGYTDTQYF.

The J gene is TRBJ2-7, the V gene TRBV14; D is undetermined. The V gene's germline CDR1 is SGHDN and CDR2 FVKESK. The V end lost 1 base, the J end lost 2 bases, and 9 bases lay between the germline ends. The CDR3 contains 14 residues. The CDR3 nucleotides read TGTGCCAGCAGCCAAGTTCTATTCGCCTACGAGCAGTACTTC. It codes for CASSQVLFAYEQYF.